Given below is one TCR beta chain in context. Its antigen is unidentified. CDR3 length: 12 residues. The ends were cut back, 5 bases at V and 7 bases at J, with 11 bases in the middle. CDR1 MNHEY and CDR2 SVGEGT come from the germline V gene. In TCRdb, the 5' RACE reads were re-called with MiXCR into one record per CDR3 protein. Of approximately 270,000 distinct CDR3 sequences listed, around 15% are singletons. This sample was taken from a study of T-cell memory formation after mild COVID-19. Study details: Clustering of TCRs was largely donor specific.

Whole-study results and caveats: A second wave expanding day 15 to 37 was CD4+-biased; contracting clones were balanced.

This chain links TRBV6-2 or TRBV6-3 with TRBJ1-2, with TRBD1 as a possible D gene (6 bases). This sequence was found in a man aged 18 to 35 who had mild COVID-19 (a few samples of this study predate the infection). Cell type and time point are not known. Sequencing input: PBMCs or a T cell subset sorted from them (not recorded which). The CDR3 sequence: CASSQGHRGYTF. The CDR3 coding sequence is TGTGCCAGCAGTCAGGGACACCGTGGCTACACCTTC.